One sample yielded the 30 T cell receptor beta chains listed below, sequenced in a study of blood T cell repertoires in COVID-19. The data were produced by immunoSEQ multiplex PCR, yet TCRdb's version contains in-frame clones alone and is incomplete. The table shows 200,000 to 250,000 clones, with about 90% occurring only once. Sequencing was carried out using peripheral blood. The receptors derive from a man aged 18 to 30 with active or convalescent COVID-19.

This chain links TRBV15 with TRBJ2-7; TRBD1 is a possible D gene (5 bases). The CDR3 consists of 12 residues. Germline values: CDR1 LNHNV, CDR2 YYDKDF (reference sequence). Trimming removed 0 bases from V and 7 bases from J, with 7 bases in between. The CDR3 DNA sequence: TGTGCCACCAGCAGAGAGTGGACAGAGCAGTACTTC. This codes for CATSREWTEQYF.

This rearrangement joins TRBV19 to TRBJ2-6; TRBD1 aligns across 7 bases. Germline CDR1 and CDR2: LNHDA and SQIVND (reference sequence). This CDR3 has 16 residues. Trimming at V came to 5 bases and at J to 0 bases, leaving 4 bases not matched to a gene. CDR3 DNA: TGTGCCAGTAGTCCCAACAGGGGCTCTGGGGCCAACGTCCTGACTTTC. This sequence encodes CASSPNRGSGANVLTF. The full variable domain, completed using reference TRBV19 and TRBJ2-6, is DGGITQSPKYLFRKEGQNVTLSCEQNLNHDAMYWYRQDPGQGLRLIYYSQIVNDFQKGDIAEGYSVSREKKESFPLTVTSAQKNPTAFYLCASSPNRGSGANVLTFGAGSRLTVL.

This clone was counted a single time. This chain joins TRBV28 and TRBJ2-7; 10 bases fit TRBD1. This CDR3 contains 13 residues. Germline-derived CDR1 and CDR2 are MDHEN and SYDVKM. J gave up 4 bases and V 6 bases, and 3 bases lay outside the gene matches. CDR3 amino acids: CASSPGQGYEQYF. The CDR3 DNA sequence: TGTGCCAGCAGCCCGGGACAGGGGTACGAGCAGTACTTC.

CDR3 sequence reads: CASSFTTTGTAGELFF. CDR3 coding DNA: TGCGCCAGCAGCTTTACCACAACAGGGACGGCCGGGGAGCTGTTTTTT. This chain joins TRBV5-1 and TRBJ2-2, with D possibly TRBD1 on 6 matching bases. The V and J ends lost 2 bases and 6 bases respectively, with 17 bases between them. This CDR3 region has 16 residues. Per germline, CDR1 SGHRS and CDR2 YFSETQ.

The V gene is TRBV9, the J gene TRBJ1-1; TRBD1 matches at 10 bases. The CDR3 consists of 20 residues. Per the germline V gene, CDR1 is SGDLS and CDR2 is YYNGEE. Trimming took 0 bases from V and 2 from J; bases not matched to a gene: 16. CDR3 amino acids: CASSVGDRGLGRLVNTEAFF. The CDR3 DNA reads TGTGCCAGCAGCGTAGGAGACAGGGGGCTAGGACGGTTGGTTAACACTGAAGCTTTCTTT.

The chain is built from TRBV6-5 and TRBJ1-1; D is possibly TRBD1 (6 bases). The germline V and J ends were trimmed by 4 bases and 4 bases, with 16 bases remaining between them. Per the germline V gene, CDR1 is MNHEY and CDR2 is SVGAGI. This CDR3 contains 15 residues. DNA of the CDR3: TGTGCCAGCAGTTCACGAACAGGGACCTTCACTGAAGCTTTCTTT. It encodes CASSSRTGTFTEAFF.

The chain joins TRBV10-1 to TRBJ2-1; 11 nucleotides line up with TRBD1. V lost 11 bases, J lost 2 bases, and 11 bases stayed unmatched. This CDR3 contains 16 residues. Germline loops: CDR1 WNHNN, CDR2 SYGVQD (reference sequence). DNA of the CDR3: TGCGCCGAGGACAGGGGGCTGGTGGACCCCTACAATGAGCAGTTCTTC. Amino acid sequence: CAEDRGLVDPYNEQFF.

The chain couples TRBV24-1 to TRBJ1-1; 10 positions agree with TRBD1. The J segment lost 2 bases and the V segment lost 4 bases, leaving 3 bases of the junction unmatched. This CDR3 has 15 residues. From germline, CDR1 is KGHDR and CDR2 SFDVKD. CDR3 sequence (DNA): TGTGCCACCAGTGACGGACAGGGGGATAACACTGAAGCTTTCTTT. Residues: CATSDGQGDNTEAFF.

CDR3 amino acids: CASSGYRALNTEAFF. The CDR3 bases are TGCGCCAGCAGTGGATACAGGGCATTGAACACTGAAGCTTTCTTT. This rearrangement joins TRBV10-2 to TRBJ1-1; TRBD1 is a possible D gene (6 bases). Germline CDR1 WSHSY, CDR2 SAAADI. V was trimmed by 4 bases and J by 0 bases, leaving 12 bases between them. The CDR3 has 15 amino acids.

The table lists this clone with a count of one. V usage is TRBV6-1 and J usage is TRBJ1-4, with TRBD1 as a possible D gene (5 bases). The CDR3 loop spans 15 amino acids. Trimming shortened V by 3 bases and J by 0 bases, and 8 bases separated the two germline ends. CDR1 is MNHNS and CDR2 is SASEGT in the germline V gene. The CDR3 spells CASSDAGATNEKLFF. The CDR3, as DNA: TGTGCCAGCAGTGACGCGGGGGCAACTAATGAAAAACTGTTTTTT.

CDR3 DNA: TGTGCCTGGAGTGTATCGAGGGTTTTGGCTGAAGCTTTCTTT. Translated: CAWSVSRVLAEAFF. The chain combines TRBV30 with TRBJ1-1, with unresolved D. Looked up from germline, CDR1 is GTSNPN and CDR2 is SVGIG (reference sequence). Between the trimmed V and J ends, which lost 0 bases and 6 bases, there was a span of 14 bases. The CDR3 is 14 amino acids.

This clone appeared a few times. The chain recombines TRBV7-8 with TRBJ1-1; D may be TRBD1 (5 bases). Trimming shortened V by 2 bases and J by 6 bases, and 13 bases separated the two germline ends. This CDR3 contains 14 residues. The germline gives CDR1 SGHVS, CDR2 FQNEAQ. The CDR3 DNA reads TGTGCCAGCAGCTTAACAGCTATGGGGCCTGAAGCTTTCTTT. The encoded protein is CASSLTAMGPEAFF.

This chain uses TRBV11-2 with TRBJ2-7; no firm D call. The germline CDR1 and CDR2 sequences are SGHAT and FQNNGV. V gave up 4 bases and J gave up 4 bases, with 5 bases separating them. The CDR3 covers 11 residues. The CDR3 DNA follows: TGTGCCAGCAGCTCCCTTTACGAGCAGTACTTC. Translated: CASSSLYEQYF.

The chain uses TRBV30 and TRBJ1-5; 8 bases line up with TRBD1. V shed 3 bases and J 4 bases; nucleotides not matched to a gene: 8. This CDR3 region has 15 residues. CDR1 is GTSNPN and CDR2 is SVGIG in the germline V gene (reference sequence). CDR3 sequence reads: CAWSPGTGINQPQHF. CDR3 in DNA: TGTGCCTGGAGCCCCGGGACAGGCATTAATCAGCCCCAGCATTTT.

The chain recombines TRBV5-4 with TRBJ2-1; no reliable D call. This CDR3 comprises 13 residues. V was cut by 0 bases and J by 5 bases, with 6 bases left in between. Germline CDR1 and CDR2: SGHNT and YYREEE (reference sequence). CDR3 sequence reads: CASSLGPDNEQFF. For the CDR3, the DNA is TGTGCCAGCAGCTTGGGGCCTGACAATGAGCAGTTCTTC.

V usage is TRBV6-5 and J usage is TRBJ1-6; D is possibly TRBD1 (6 bases). The CDR3 is made up of 15 amino acids. Looked up from germline, CDR1 is MNHEY and CDR2 is SVGAGI. The V and J ends lost 5 bases and 8 bases respectively, with 16 bases between them. The CDR3 nucleotides read TGTGCCAGCAGTCGACAGGTCCTCACATATTCACCCCTCCACTTT. Amino acid sequence: CASSRQVLTYSPLHF.

The chain employs TRBV2 and TRBJ1-2; 12 bases agree with TRBD1. CDR3 length: 17 amino acids. Trimming took 6 bases from V and 2 from J; bases not matched to a gene: 10. Germline CDR1 reads SNHLY; CDR2 reads FYNNEI. DNA of the CDR3: TGTGCCAGCAGGGGTCCCGGGACAGGGGGCGAAAACTATGGCTACACCTTC. This sequence encodes CASRGPGTGGENYGYTF.

The chain uses TRBV10-3 and TRBJ2-3; the match to TRBD2 covers 14 bases. Trimming removed 11 bases from V and 5 bases from J; junction bases left unmatched: 6. Germline CDR1 and CDR2: ENHRY and SYGVKD. The CDR3 runs 14 residues. CDR3 loop: CAGGTSGSLDTQYF. Here the CDR3 DNA reads TGTGCCGGGGGGACTAGCGGGAGTTTAGATACGCAGTATTTT.

This rearrangement joins TRBV6-6 to TRBJ2-7, with 10 nucleotides matching TRBD2. Trimming at V came to 7 bases and at J to 2 bases, leaving 5 bases not matched to a gene. The CDR3 is made up of 14 amino acids. In germline, CDR1 is MNHNY, CDR2 SVGAGI (reference sequence). This chain's CDR3 is CASIPGLATYEQYF. DNA for the CDR3: TGTGCCAGCATCCCGGGACTAGCGACCTACGAGCAGTACTTC.

The chain has TRBV6-5 and TRBJ1-2; D perhaps matches TRBD1 (5 bases). Germline V gene lookup returns CDR1 MNHEY and CDR2 SVGAGI. Trimming took 6 bases from V and 0 from J, leaving 8 bases between them. The CDR3 runs 13 residues. CDR3 nucleotide sequence: TGTGCCAGCAGGACAGCTCCTAACTATGGCTACACCTTC. Translation: CASRTAPNYGYTF.

This clone was seen once. The rearrangement uses TRBV30 and TRBJ2-4, with no clear D. V lost 1 base and J 0 bases, leaving 16 bases between the germline ends. The CDR3 runs 17 residues. CDR1 and CDR2 (germline): GTSNPN, SVGIG (reference sequence). The chain's CDR3 is CAWSAPFESLAKNIQYF. The CDR3 DNA is TGTGCCTGGAGTGCTCCTTTCGAGTCTCTAGCCAAAAACATTCAGTACTTC.

In nucleotides, the CDR3 is TGTGCCAGCAGCTTAACTCATTTAAGCGGTGGGAACACTGAAGCTTTCTTT. It codes for CASSLTHLSGGNTEAFF. This chain joins TRBV11-2 and TRBJ1-1; the D is unclear. The CDR3 runs 17 residues. The V gene lost 2 bases and the J gene lost 1 base, with 17 bases spanning the gap. Germline CDR1 reads SGHAT; CDR2 reads FQNNGV. The variable domain in full, with the rest retrieved from reference TRBV11-2 and TRBJ1-1, is EAGVAQSPRYKIIEKRQSVAFWCNPISGHATLYWYQQILGQGPKLLIQFQNNGVVDDSQLPKDRFSAERLKGVDSTLKIQPAKLEDSAVYLCASSLTHLSGGNTEAFFGQGTRLTVV.

The table lists this clone with a count of one. The chain links TRBV14 to TRBJ2-7; D uncertain. The length of the CDR3 is 13 residues. With 2 bases removed from V and 0 bases from J, the gap between germline ends came to 5 bases. The V gene's germline CDR1 is SGHDN and CDR2 FVKESK. The CDR3 nucleotides read TGTGCCAGCAGCCAACCCAGCTCCTACGAGCAGTACTTC. It encodes CASSQPSSYEQYF.

CDR3 bases: TGTGCCAGCAGACGCCGGTGGGGGACAGGGAGTCCTAATAATTCACCCCTCCACTTT. Residues: CASRRRWGTGSPNNSPLHF. V is TRBV28 and J is TRBJ1-6, with 9 bases aligning to TRBD1. From germline, CDR1 is MDHEN and CDR2 SYDVKM. CDR3 length equals 19 residues. The J segment lost 5 bases and the V segment lost 6 bases, leaving 17 bases of the junction unmatched.

The V and J genes are TRBV3-1 (or the pseudogene TRBV3-2) and TRBJ2-3; D perhaps matches TRBD1 (8 bases). V dropped 1 base and J dropped 9 bases, with 17 bases sitting between them. The CDR3 runs 15 residues. CDR1 and CDR2 from the germline V gene are LGHDT and YNNKEL (reference sequence). The CDR3 region has the DNA TGTGCCAGCAGCCAAGGGACAGGGCCGCGGGGGACGCAGTATTTT. Translating it yields CASSQGTGPRGTQYF.

This chain links TRBV7-2 with TRBJ1-1; D gene uncertain. CDR1 is SGHTA, CDR2 FQGNSA, per germline. This CDR3 has 14 residues. The V end lost 5 bases, the J end lost 7 bases, and 17 bases lay between the germline ends. The CDR3 region has the DNA TGTGCCAGCAGCCGCGTAAGGGAAGGAGGTGAAGCTTTCTTT. This encodes CASSRVREGGEAFF. Filled out from reference TRBV7-2 and TRBJ1-1, the complete variable domain reads GAGVSQSPSNKVTEKGKDVELRCDPISGHTALYWYRQSLGQGLEFLIYFQGNSAPDKSGLPSDRFSAERTGGSVSTLTIQRTQQEDSAVYLCASSRVREGGEAFFGQGTRLTVV.

This clone was detected only once. The chain couples TRBV3-1 (or the pseudogene TRBV3-2) to TRBJ2-2, with no clear D. Germline V gene data show CDR1 as LGHDT and CDR2 as YNNKEL (reference sequence). The V end was cut by 6 bases, the J end by 1 base, with 9 bases between. This CDR3 is built from 14 residues. CDR3 loop: CASRPGRNTGELFF. The CDR3 coding sequence is TGTGCCAGCAGGCCTGGGCGGAACACCGGGGAGCTGTTTTTT.

This rearrangement joins TRBV19 to TRBJ2-1; D gene unclear. CDR1 is LNHDA and CDR2 is SQIVND in the germline V gene (reference sequence). V gave up 1 base and J gave up 15 bases, with 13 bases separating them. The CDR3 is made up of 12 amino acids. In DNA form, the CDR3 reads TGTGCCAGTAGTATAGCTTTCGGGTGGTTGTTCTTC. It codes for CASSIAFGWLFF.

The rearrangement uses TRBV5-1 and TRBJ1-2; perhaps TRBD1 as D (6 bases). V was shortened by 0 bases and J by 8 bases, with 11 bases between the two germline ends. The CDR3 loop spans 13 amino acids. Per germline, CDR1 SGHRS and CDR2 YFSETQ. In nucleotides, the CDR3 is TGCGCCAGCAGCTTGGGGACAGCCTCAGGCTACACCTTC. Protein: CASSLGTASGYTF.

The chain has TRBV5-5 and TRBJ2-1, with TRBD1 as a possible D gene (6 bases). Germline V gene data show CDR1 as SGHKS and CDR2 as YYEKEE (reference sequence). CDR3 size: 17 residues. Deletions cut 4 bases from V and 4 bases from J, with 21 bases between. The CDR3 sequence: CASSPRTGQQLYNEQFF. CDR3 nucleotides: TGTGCCAGCAGCCCTAGAACCGGACAGCAGCTATACAATGAGCAGTTCTTC.